The 27 T cell receptor beta chains below come from one sample, sequenced in a study of OX40 agonist ivuxolimab in advanced cancers. The data were produced by immunoSEQ multiplex PCR, yet TCRdb's version contains in-frame clones alone and is incomplete. In the table there are 45,000 to 55,000 clones, approximately 79% of which are singletons. This sample comprised CD4+ or CD8+ T cells sorted from blood, obtained in a trial of the OX40 agonist ivuxolimab. The source is an adult with an advanced solid tumor such as melanoma, head and neck, liver or kidney cancer.

This chain uses TRBV5-1 with TRBJ1-2; perhaps TRBD1 as D (5 bases). The CDR3 is 14 amino acids. Per the germline V gene, CDR1 is SGHRS and CDR2 is YFSETQ. Trimming removed 4 bases from V and 2 bases from J, with 12 bases in between. The CDR3 reads CASSPWTQNYGYTF. In nucleotides, the CDR3 is TGCGCCAGCAGCCCGTGGACACAGAACTATGGCTACACCTTC.

This clone was picked up one time. V usage is TRBV5-1 and J usage is TRBJ2-1; D assignment may be TRBD1 or TRBD2 (5 bases each). V was cut by 0 bases and J by 8 bases, with 12 bases left in between. There are 14 residues in the CDR3. Germline CDR1 and CDR2: SGHRS and YFSETQ. The CDR3 DNA sequence: TGCGCCAGCAGCTTGGGGGACCGGAGCGATGAGCAGTTCTTC. This encodes CASSLGDRSDEQFF.

This clone was counted a single time. The chain recombines TRBV4-3 with TRBJ2-7, with 8 nucleotides matching TRBD2. This CDR3 comprises 16 residues. J lost 2 bases, V lost 0 bases, and 6 bases had no gene match. Per the germline V gene, CDR1 is LGHNA and CDR2 is YSLEER. CDR3 DNA: TGCGCCAGCAGCCAAGATCCAGCGGGAGAGACCTACGAGCAGTACTTC. This translates into CASSQDPAGETYEQYF.

The chain has TRBV11-1 and TRBJ2-1; 14 bases agree with TRBD2. This CDR3 has 14 residues. V was pared by 4 bases and J by 7 bases, with 0 bases of the junction left unmatched. CDR1 is SGHAT, CDR2 FQDESV, per germline (reference sequence). In DNA, the CDR3 is TGTGCCAGCAGCTGGACTAGCGGGAGGAATGAGCAGTTCTTC. This codes for CASSWTSGRNEQFF.

This clone has just one count. This sequence joins TRBV28 and TRBJ2-7; possible D gene TRBD2, 6 bases. Trimming removed 6 bases at V and 1 base at J, with 16 bases between. In germline, CDR1 is MDHEN, CDR2 SYDVKM. The CDR3 runs to 15 residues. CDR3 sequence reads: CASRRRAGVSYEQYF. The CDR3 DNA follows: TGTGCCAGCAGGCGGAGGGCGGGCGTATCCTACGAGCAGTACTTC.

J is TRBJ1-4 and V is TRBV28; D perhaps matches TRBD1 (6 bases). Per the germline V gene, CDR1 is MDHEN and CDR2 is SYDVKM. Deletions cut 6 bases from V and 3 bases from J, with 17 bases between. The CDR3 loop spans 16 amino acids. The CDR3 DNA reads TGTGCCAGCAGCGGGCCTCTACAGGGTCCTAATGAAAAACTGTTTTTT. Its translation is CASSGPLQGPNEKLFF. Together with reference TRBV28 and TRBJ1-4, the CDR3 gives the full variable domain: DVKVTQSSRYLVKRTGEKVFLECVQDMDHENMFWYRQDPGLGLRLIYFSYDVKMKEKGDIPEGYSVSREKKERFSLILESASTNQTSMYLCASSGPLQGPNEKLFFGSGTQLSVL.

The rearrangement joins TRBV28 to TRBJ2-2; tentatively, D is TRBD2 (6 bases). The CDR3 sequence is 16 residues long. In germline, CDR1 is MDHEN, CDR2 SYDVKM. Trimming cost V 3 bases and J 4 bases, with 15 bases left between them. CDR3 protein: CASSLNRGSGTGELFF. The CDR3 DNA is TGTGCCAGCAGTTTGAATCGGGGGTCGGGCACCGGGGAGCTGTTTTTT.

This clone was seen just once. The J gene is TRBJ2-7, the V gene TRBV7-9; the D gene is possibly TRBD1 (6 bases). V shed 5 bases and J shed 1 base, with 12 bases lying between them. CDR1 and CDR2 from the germline V gene are SEHNR and FQNEAQ (reference sequence). The CDR3 runs to 14 residues. The DNA of the CDR3 is TGTGCCAGCAGCGGGGACATGCATTCCTACGAGCAGTACTTC. It yields the protein CASSGDMHSYEQYF.

The gene calls are TRBV10-2 and TRBJ1-1; unclear D gene. Germline-derived CDR1 and CDR2 are WSHSY and SAAADI. This CDR3 contains 13 residues. V lost 6 bases to trimming and J lost 0 bases, with 8 bases between them. The CDR3 reads CASRSTMNTEAFF. As DNA, the CDR3 is TGCGCCAGCAGGAGTACTATGAACACTGAAGCTTTCTTT.

The gene calls are TRBV7-3 and TRBJ1-1; D possibly corresponds to TRBD1 (6 bases). CDR3 length: 14 amino acids. Germline-derived CDR1 and CDR2 are SGHTA and FQGTGA. The ends were cut back, 1 base at V and 2 bases at J, with 8 bases in the middle. The CDR3 DNA follows: TGTGCCAGCAGCTTAATGGGACACAACACTGAAGCTTTCTTT. It encodes CASSLMGHNTEAFF.

This chain joins TRBV6-5 and TRBJ1-4; D uncertain. The germline gives CDR1 MNHEY, CDR2 SVGAGI. Trimming took off 10 bases at V and 5 bases at J, with 17 bases between the two ends. This CDR3 has 14 residues. The CDR3 reads CATGGPALNEKLFF. CDR3 sequence (DNA): TGTGCCACGGGAGGGCCCGCCCTGAATGAAAAACTGTTTTTT.

This clone is a singleton in its sample. V gene TRBV11-2 combines with J gene TRBJ2-7; 9 bases are a match to TRBD1. Germline V gene sequence: CDR1 SGHAT, CDR2 FQNNGV. This CDR3 spans 14 amino acids. With V trimmed by 5 bases and J by 5 bases, 7 bases remained unmatched. The DNA of the CDR3 is TGTGCCAGCAGCCGCCCGGGACAGGGTGACGAGCAGTACTTC. It specifies CASSRPGQGDEQYF.

The V gene is TRBV27, the J gene TRBJ2-2; D remains ambiguous. The V gene's germline CDR1 is MNHEY and CDR2 SMNVEV (reference sequence). The CDR3 has 14 residues. Trimming cost V 5 bases and J 6 bases, with 13 bases left between them. The CDR3 DNA reads as TGTGCCAGCAGTCCAATACCAACCCCCGGGGAGCTGTTTTTT. Its protein is CASSPIPTPGELFF.

The gene calls are TRBV6-1 and TRBJ1-2; D call uncertain. With 8 bases removed from V and 7 bases from J, the gap between germline ends came to 17 bases. Per the germline V gene, CDR1 is MNHNS and CDR2 is SASEGT. There are 13 residues in the CDR3. The CDR3: CASSPAVASGYTF. For the CDR3, the DNA is TGTGCCAGCTCCCCGGCGGTCGCTTCTGGCTACACCTTC.

The chain combines TRBV9 with TRBJ2-5; 7 bases align to TRBD2. After removal of 0 bases from V and 5 bases from J, the junction contained 7 bases not matched to a gene. Germline CDR1 SGDLS, CDR2 YYNGEE. This CDR3 contains 15 residues. The CDR3 region is CASSVGWEGRETQYF. The CDR3 nucleotides are TGTGCCAGCAGCGTAGGTTGGGAGGGCAGGGAGACCCAGTACTTC.

The chain uses TRBV6-6 and TRBJ2-7, with 13 nucleotides matching TRBD2. The CDR3 consists of 16 residues. CDR1 is MNHNY and CDR2 is SVGAGI in the germline V gene (reference sequence). V was pared by 8 bases and J by 3 bases, with 10 bases of the junction left unmatched. The CDR3, as DNA: TGTGCCAGCGGCGACCCTGGACTAGCGGGAGTCTACGAGCAGTACTTC. It specifies CASGDPGLAGVYEQYF.

The chain uses TRBV11-1 and TRBJ1-4; D is uncertain. Germline assignment: CDR1 SGHAT and CDR2 FQDESV (reference sequence). The CDR3 spans 13 residues. The V and J ends lost 1 base and 10 bases respectively, with 10 bases between them. CDR3: CASSLEVVGKLFF. As DNA, the CDR3 is TGTGCCAGCAGCTTAGAGGTGGTTGGAAAACTGTTTTTT.

The chain links TRBV5-5 to TRBJ1-2; D is uncertain. The CDR3 spans 13 residues. Per germline, CDR1 SGHKS and CDR2 YYEKEE (reference sequence). V lost 5 bases and J lost 6, with 14 bases in between. The CDR3 nucleotides read TGTGCCAGCAGGCTTGTAACGGTTAATGGCTACACCTTC. As protein: CASRLVTVNGYTF.

This chain uses TRBV7-2 with TRBJ2-1; D is uncertain. V was cut by 5 bases and J by 8 bases, with 19 bases left in between. Germline V gene lookup returns CDR1 SGHTA and CDR2 FQGNSA. The CDR3 sequence is 15 residues long. The CDR3 DNA follows: TGTGCCAGCAGCAGAGTCTCGGGCGCGGTCGATGAGCAGTTCTTC. Its protein is CASSRVSGAVDEQFF.

The rearrangement uses TRBV7-2 and TRBJ2-3; maybe TRBD2 (6 bases). V lost 6 bases and J lost 1, with 11 bases in between. Germline V gene data show CDR1 as SGHTA and CDR2 as FQGNSA. CDR3 length: 14 amino acids. The CDR3 region has the DNA TGTGCCAGCAGTTGGAGGGCAGGCACAGATACGCAGTATTTT. This gives the protein CASSWRAGTDTQYF.

This clone was observed a few times. The chain has TRBV7-9 and TRBJ1-1; D ambiguous. Germline V lookup: CDR1 SEHNR, CDR2 FQNEAQ (reference sequence). The V end lost 2 bases, the J end lost 0 bases, and 7 bases lay between the germline ends. The CDR3 extends over 14 amino acids. The CDR3 reads CASSLSSMNTEAFF. CDR3 sequence (DNA): TGTGCCAGCAGCTTATCAAGTATGAACACTGAAGCTTTCTTT.

This clone was found once. The chain is built from TRBV4-3 and TRBJ2-3; TRBD1 or TRBD2 may be the D gene (5 bases each). Between the trimmed V and J ends, which lost 1 base and 0 bases, there was a span of 5 bases. This CDR3 is 14 amino acids long. CDR1 and CDR2 from the germline V gene are LGHNA and YSLEER. CDR3 loop: CASSQGDSTDTQYF. Written as DNA, the CDR3 is TGCGCCAGCAGCCAAGGGGACAGCACAGATACGCAGTATTTT.

The chain is built from TRBV27 and TRBJ2-1, with D unresolved. V lost 5 bases and J lost 3, with 8 bases in between. The length of the CDR3 is 13 residues. Germline CDR1 MNHEY, CDR2 SMNVEV (reference sequence). Here the CDR3 DNA reads TGTGCCAGCAGTGGTACCAGCTACAATGAGCAGTTCTTC. This gives the protein CASSGTSYNEQFF.

This sequence joins TRBV7-2 and TRBJ2-2; D remains unclear. The V end was cut by 3 bases, the J end by 4 bases, with 3 bases between. The length of the CDR3 is 12 residues. Germline V lookup: CDR1 SGHTA, CDR2 FQGNSA. The CDR3 DNA is TGTGCCAGCAGCTTCGTCACCGGGGAGCTGTTTTTT. As protein: CASSFVTGELFF.

The chain joins TRBV2 to TRBJ2-6, with D possibly being TRBD1 (5 bases). Germline loops: CDR1 SNHLY, CDR2 FYNNEI. CDR3 size: 17 residues. Between the trimmed V and J ends, which lost 5 bases and 0 bases, there was a span of 14 bases. CDR3 nucleotide sequence: TGTGCCAGCAGTCCAATTACCGACAGCTCTGGGGCCAACGTCCTGACTTTC. It specifies CASSPITDSSGANVLTF.

In its sample, this clone was seen once. V and J are TRBV11-2 and TRBJ1-4; maybe TRBD1 (5 bases). The CDR3 is made up of 16 amino acids. Trimming removed 0 bases at V and 7 bases at J, with 15 bases between. Germline V gives CDR1 SGHAT, CDR2 FQNNGV. The CDR3 protein is CASSLDPSRAAEKLFF. The CDR3 DNA sequence: TGTGCCAGCAGCTTAGATCCCTCCAGGGCTGCTGAAAAACTGTTTTTT. Complete variable domain (other parts from reference TRBV11-2 and TRBJ1-4): EAGVAQSPRYKIIEKRQSVAFWCNPISGHATLYWYQQILGQGPKLLIQFQNNGVVDDSQLPKDRFSAERLKGVDSTLKIQPAKLEDSAVYLCASSLDPSRAAEKLFFGSGTQLSVL.

The chain links TRBV5-6 to TRBJ2-5; D may be TRBD2 (6 bases). The CDR3 runs to 15 residues. Trimming removed 0 bases from V and 5 bases from J, with 14 bases in between. CDR1 and CDR2 from the germline V gene are SGHDT and YYEEEE. DNA of the CDR3: TGTGCCAGCAGCTTGGGGTTCGGGGCGGGGGAGACCCAGTACTTC. Encoded protein: CASSLGFGAGETQYF.